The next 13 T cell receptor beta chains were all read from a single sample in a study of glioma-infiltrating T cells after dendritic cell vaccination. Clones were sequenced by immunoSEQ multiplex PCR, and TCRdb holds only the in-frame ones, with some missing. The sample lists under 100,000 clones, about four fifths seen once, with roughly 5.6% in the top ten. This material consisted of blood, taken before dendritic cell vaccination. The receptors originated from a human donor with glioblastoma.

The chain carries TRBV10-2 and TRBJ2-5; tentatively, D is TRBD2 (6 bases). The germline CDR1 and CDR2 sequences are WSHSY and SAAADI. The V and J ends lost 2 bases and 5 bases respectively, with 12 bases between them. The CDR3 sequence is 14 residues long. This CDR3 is CASSEVRGRETQYF. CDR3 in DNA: TGCGCCAGCAGTGAGGTTCGGGGGAGGGAGACCCAGTACTTC.

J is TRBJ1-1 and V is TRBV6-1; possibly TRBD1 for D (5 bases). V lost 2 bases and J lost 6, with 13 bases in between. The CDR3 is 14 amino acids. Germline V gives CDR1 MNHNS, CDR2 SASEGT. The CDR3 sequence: CASSELGRVSEAFF. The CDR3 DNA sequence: TGTGCCAGCAGTGAATTGGGCAGGGTGTCTGAAGCTTTCTTT.

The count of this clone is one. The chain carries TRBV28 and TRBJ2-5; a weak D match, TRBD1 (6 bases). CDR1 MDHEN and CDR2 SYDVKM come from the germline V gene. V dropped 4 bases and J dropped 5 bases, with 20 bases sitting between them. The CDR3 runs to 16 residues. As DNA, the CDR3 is TGTGCCAGCAGTTCCCCTTCCAGGGGTATCGTGGAGACCCAGTACTTC. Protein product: CASSSPSRGIVETQYF. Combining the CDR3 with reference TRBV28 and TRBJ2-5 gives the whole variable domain DVKVTQSSRYLVKRTGEKVFLECVQDMDHENMFWYRQDPGLGLRLIYFSYDVKMKEKGDIPEGYSVSREKKERFSLILESASTNQTSMYLCASSSPSRGIVETQYFGPGTRLLVL.

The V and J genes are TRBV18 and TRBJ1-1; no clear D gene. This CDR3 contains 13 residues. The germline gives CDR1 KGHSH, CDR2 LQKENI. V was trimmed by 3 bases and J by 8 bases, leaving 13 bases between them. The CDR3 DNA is TGTGCCAGCTCACCCCAGGCGGGAAAGGAAGCTTTCTTT. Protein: CASSPQAGKEAFF.

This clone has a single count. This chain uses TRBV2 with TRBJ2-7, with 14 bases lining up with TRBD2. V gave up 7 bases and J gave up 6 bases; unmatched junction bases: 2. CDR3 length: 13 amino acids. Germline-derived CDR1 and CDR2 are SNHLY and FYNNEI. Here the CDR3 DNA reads TGTGCCAGCAACGGACTAGCGGGAGGCGAGCAGTACTTC. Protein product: CASNGLAGGEQYF.

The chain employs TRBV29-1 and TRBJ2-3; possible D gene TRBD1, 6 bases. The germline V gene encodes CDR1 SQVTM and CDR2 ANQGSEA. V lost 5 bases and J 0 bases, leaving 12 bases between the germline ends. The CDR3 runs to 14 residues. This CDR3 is CSVQGSASTDTQYF. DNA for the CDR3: TGCAGCGTTCAGGGGAGCGCTAGCACAGATACGCAGTATTTT.

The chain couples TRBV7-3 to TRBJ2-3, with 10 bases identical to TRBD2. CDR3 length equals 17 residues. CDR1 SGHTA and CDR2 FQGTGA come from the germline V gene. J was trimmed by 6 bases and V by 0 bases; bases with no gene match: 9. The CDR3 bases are TGTGCCAGCAGCTTAACCCCCTTAACTAGCGGGGAGGATACGCAGTATTTT. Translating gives CASSLTPLTSGEDTQYF. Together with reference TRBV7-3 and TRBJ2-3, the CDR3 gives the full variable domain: GAGVSQTPSNKVTEKGKYVELRCDPISGHTALYWYRQSLGQGPEFLIYFQGTGAADDSGLPNDRFFAVRPEGSVSTLKIQRTERGDSAVYLCASSLTPLTSGEDTQYFGPGTRLTVL.

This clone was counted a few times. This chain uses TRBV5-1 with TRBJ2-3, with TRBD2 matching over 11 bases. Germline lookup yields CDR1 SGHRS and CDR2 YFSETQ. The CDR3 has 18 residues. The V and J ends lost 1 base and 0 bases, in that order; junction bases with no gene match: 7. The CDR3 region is CASSLLLAGGTSTDTQYF. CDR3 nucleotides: TGCGCCAGCAGCTTGTTGCTAGCGGGGGGTACTAGCACAGATACGCAGTATTTT.

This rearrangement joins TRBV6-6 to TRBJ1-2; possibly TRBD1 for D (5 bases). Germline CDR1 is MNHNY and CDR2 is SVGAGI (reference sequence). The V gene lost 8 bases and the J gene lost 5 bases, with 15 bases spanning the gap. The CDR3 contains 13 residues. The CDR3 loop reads CASQLLGQYGYTF. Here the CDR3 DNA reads TGTGCCAGCCAATTATTGGGGCAATATGGCTACACCTTC.

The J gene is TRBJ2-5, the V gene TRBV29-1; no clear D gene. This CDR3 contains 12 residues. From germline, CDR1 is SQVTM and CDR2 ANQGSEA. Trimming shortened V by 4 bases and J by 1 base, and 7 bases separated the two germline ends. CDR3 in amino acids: CSVGTSQETQYF. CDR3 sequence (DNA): TGCAGCGTTGGCACATCCCAAGAGACCCAGTACTTC. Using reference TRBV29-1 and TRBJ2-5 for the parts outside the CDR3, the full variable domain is SAVISQKPSRDICQRGTSLTIQCQVDSQVTMMFWYRQQPGQSLTLIATANQGSEATYESGFVIDKFPISRPNLTFSTLTVSNMSPEDSSIYLCSVGTSQETQYFGPGTRLLVL.

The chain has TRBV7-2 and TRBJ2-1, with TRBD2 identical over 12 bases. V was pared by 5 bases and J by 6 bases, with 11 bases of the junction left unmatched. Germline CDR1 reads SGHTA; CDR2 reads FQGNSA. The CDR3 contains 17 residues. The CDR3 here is CASSTSGASGRVNEQFF. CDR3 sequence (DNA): TGTGCCAGCAGCACCTCAGGTGCTAGCGGGAGGGTCAATGAGCAGTTCTTC.

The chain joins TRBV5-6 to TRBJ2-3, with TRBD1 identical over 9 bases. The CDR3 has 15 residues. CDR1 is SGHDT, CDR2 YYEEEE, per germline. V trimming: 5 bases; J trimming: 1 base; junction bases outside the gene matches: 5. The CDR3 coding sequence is TGTGCCAGCAGGCAACAGGGGGCCGGCACAGATACGCAGTATTTT. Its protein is CASRQQGAGTDTQYF.

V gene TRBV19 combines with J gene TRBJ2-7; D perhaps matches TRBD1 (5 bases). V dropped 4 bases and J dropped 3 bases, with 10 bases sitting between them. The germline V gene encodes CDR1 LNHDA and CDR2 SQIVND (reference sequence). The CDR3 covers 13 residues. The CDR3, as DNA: TGTGCCAGTAGTAAACAGGAGAACTACGAGCAGTACTTC. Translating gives CASSKQENYEQYF. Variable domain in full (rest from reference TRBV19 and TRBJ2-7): DGGITQSPKYLFRKEGQNVTLSCEQNLNHDAMYWYRQDPGQGLRLIYYSQIVNDFQKGDIAEGYSVSREKKESFPLTVTSAQKNPTAFYLCASSKQENYEQYFGPGTRLTVT.